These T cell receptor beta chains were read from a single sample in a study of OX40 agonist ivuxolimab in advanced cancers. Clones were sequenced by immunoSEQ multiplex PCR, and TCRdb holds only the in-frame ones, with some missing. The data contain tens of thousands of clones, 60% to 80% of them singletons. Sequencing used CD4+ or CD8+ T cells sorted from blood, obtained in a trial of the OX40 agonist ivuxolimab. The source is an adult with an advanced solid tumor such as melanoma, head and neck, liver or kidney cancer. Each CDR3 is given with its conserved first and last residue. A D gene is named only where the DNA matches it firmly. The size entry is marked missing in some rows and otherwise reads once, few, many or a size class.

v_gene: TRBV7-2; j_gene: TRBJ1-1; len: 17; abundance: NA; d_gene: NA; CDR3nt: TGTGCCAGCAGCTTAGTAGCAGGGATAATACCCAACACTGAAGCTTTCTTT; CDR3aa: CASSLVAGIIPNTEAFF
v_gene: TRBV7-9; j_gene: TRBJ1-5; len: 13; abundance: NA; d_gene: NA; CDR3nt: TGTGCCAGCAGCTTAAGCGGGAATCAGCCCCAGCATTTT; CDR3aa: CASSLSGNQPQHF
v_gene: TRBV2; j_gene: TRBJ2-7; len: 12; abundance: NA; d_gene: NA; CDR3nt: TGTGCCAGCAGTGAAGCATTCTACGAGCAGTACTTC; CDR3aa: CASSEAFYEQYF
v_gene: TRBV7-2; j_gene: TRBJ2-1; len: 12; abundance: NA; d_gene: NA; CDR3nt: TGTGCCAGCAGCTTATATAGGGGTGAGCAGTTCTTC; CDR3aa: CASSLYRGEQFF
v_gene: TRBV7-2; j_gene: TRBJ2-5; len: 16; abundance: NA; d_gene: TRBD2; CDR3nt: TGTGCCAGCCGAGGGGTGAGCGGGGGGGCCCGAGAGACCCAGTACTTC; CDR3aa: CASRGVSGGARETQYF
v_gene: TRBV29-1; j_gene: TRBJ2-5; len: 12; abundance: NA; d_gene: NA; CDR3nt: TGCAGCGGAAGGGTCTCCCAAGAGACCCAGTACTTC; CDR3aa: CSGRVSQETQYF
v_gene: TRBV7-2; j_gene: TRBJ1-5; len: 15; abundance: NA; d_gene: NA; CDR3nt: TGTGCCAGCAGCTTAGAGGGTTCTAGCAATCAGCCCCAGCATTTT; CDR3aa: CASSLEGSSNQPQHF
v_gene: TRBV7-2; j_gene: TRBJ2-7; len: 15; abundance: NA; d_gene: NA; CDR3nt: TGTGCCAGCAGCTTAGAATCAACGGAACCCTACGAGCAGTACTTC; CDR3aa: CASSLESTEPYEQYF
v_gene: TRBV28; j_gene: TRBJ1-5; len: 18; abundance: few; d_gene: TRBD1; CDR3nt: TGTGCCAGCAGTTCCTCCAAATCGGTCCGGGACAGTAAACAGCCCCAGCATTTT; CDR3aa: CASSSSKSVRDSKQPQHF
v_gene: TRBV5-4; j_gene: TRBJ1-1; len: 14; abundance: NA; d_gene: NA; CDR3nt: TGTGCCAGCAGCTTGGGGGGGACGAGAACTGAAGCTTTCTTT; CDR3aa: CASSLGGTRTEAFF
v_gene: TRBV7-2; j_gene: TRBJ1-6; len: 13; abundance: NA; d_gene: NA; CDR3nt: TGTGCCAGCAGCGGACAGATGAATTCACCCCTCCACTTT; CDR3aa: CASSGQMNSPLHF
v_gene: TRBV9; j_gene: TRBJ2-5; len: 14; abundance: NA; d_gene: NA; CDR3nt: TGTGCCAGCAGCGTATCTATAGCCGGGGAGACCCAGTACTTC; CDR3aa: CASSVSIAGETQYF
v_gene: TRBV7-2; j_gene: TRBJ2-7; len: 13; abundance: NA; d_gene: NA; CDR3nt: TGTGCCAGCAGCTTCCAGACAGCCTACGAGCAGTACTTC; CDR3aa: CASSFQTAYEQYF
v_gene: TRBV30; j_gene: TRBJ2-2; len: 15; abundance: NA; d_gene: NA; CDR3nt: TGTGCCTGGAGTGTCCCCGACAGGAACACCGGGGAGCTGTTTTTT; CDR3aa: CAWSVPDRNTGELFF
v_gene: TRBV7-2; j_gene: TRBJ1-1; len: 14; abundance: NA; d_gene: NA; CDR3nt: TGTGCCAGCAGCTTTTGGCAGAAGAACACTGAAGCTTTCTTT; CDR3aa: CASSFWQKNTEAFF
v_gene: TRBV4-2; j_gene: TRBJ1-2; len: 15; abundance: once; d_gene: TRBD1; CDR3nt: TGTGCCAGCAGCCCGGGACAGGGGGCGAGGTATGGCTACACCTTC; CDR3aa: CASSPGQGARYGYTF
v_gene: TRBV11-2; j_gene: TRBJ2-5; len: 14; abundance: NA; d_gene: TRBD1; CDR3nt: TGTGCCAGCAGCTTCCAGGGGGCTCAGGAGACCCAGTACTTC; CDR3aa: CASSFQGAQETQYF
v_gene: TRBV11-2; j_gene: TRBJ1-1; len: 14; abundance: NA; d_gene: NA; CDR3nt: NA; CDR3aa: CASSFGPGGTEAFF
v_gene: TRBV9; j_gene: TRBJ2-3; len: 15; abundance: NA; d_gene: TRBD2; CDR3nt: TGTGCCAGCAGCCAGGGAGGGCTTTTAACAGATACGCAGTATTTT; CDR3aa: CASSQGGLLTDTQYF
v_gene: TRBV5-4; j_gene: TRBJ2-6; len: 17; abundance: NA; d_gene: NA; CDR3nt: TGTGCCAGCAGCTTGGACCCGTCTAGCTCTGGGGCCAACGTCCTGACTTTC; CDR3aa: CASSLDPSSSGANVLTF
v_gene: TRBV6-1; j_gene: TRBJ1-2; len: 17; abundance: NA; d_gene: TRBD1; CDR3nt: TGTGCCAGCAGGGAACACAAGCCGGGACAGGGGAGGAATGGCTACACCTTC; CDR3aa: CASREHKPGQGRNGYTF
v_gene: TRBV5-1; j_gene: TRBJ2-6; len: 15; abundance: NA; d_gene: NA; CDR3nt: TGCGCCAGCAGCCTATCAGGCTCTGGGGCCAACGTCCTGACTTTC; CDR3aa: CASSLSGSGANVLTF
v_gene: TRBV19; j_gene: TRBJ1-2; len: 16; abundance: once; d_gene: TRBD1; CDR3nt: TGTGCCAGTACCGTCCCGGGACAGGGGGCTAAAATGGGCTACACCTTC; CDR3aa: CASTVPGQGAKMGYTF
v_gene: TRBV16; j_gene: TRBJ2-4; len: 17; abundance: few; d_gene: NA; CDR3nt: TGTGCCAGCAGCCAATCAGGCTCAGGGACGTGGGAAAACATTCAGTACTTC; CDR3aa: CASSQSGSGTWENIQYF
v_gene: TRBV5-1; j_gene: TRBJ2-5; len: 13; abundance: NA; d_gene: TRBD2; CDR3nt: TGCGCCACCACTCGGGGGGGCCGGGAGACCCAGTACTTC; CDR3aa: CATTRGGRETQYF
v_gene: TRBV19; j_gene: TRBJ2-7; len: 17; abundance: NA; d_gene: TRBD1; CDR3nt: TGTGCCAGTAGTCGCCAAGTTTCTCGGACAGGGAGGTACGAGCAGTACTTC; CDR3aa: CASSRQVSRTGRYEQYF
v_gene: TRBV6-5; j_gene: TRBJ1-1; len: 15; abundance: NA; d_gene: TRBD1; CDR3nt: TGTGCCAGCAGCCAATTTTCAGGGGGTGGGACTGAAGCTTTCTTT; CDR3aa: CASSQFSGGGTEAFF
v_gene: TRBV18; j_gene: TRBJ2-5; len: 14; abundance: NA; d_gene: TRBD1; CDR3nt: TGTGCCAGCTCACCACCTGGGGACAGCAAGGCCCAGTACTTC; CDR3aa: CASSPPGDSKAQYF
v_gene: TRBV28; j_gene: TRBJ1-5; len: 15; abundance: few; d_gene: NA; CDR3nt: TGTGCCAGCAGTCCCCCTACAGGGCGAGGTCAGCCCCAGCATTTT; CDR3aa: CASSPPTGRGQPQHF
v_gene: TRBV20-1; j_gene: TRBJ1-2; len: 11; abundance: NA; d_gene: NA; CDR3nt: TGCAGTGCTAGACTGGATTCTAGCTACACCTTC; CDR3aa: CSARLDSSYTF
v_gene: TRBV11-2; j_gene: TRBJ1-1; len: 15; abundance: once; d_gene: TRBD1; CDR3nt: TGTGCCAGCAGCTTGTGGACAGGGGGAAACACTGAAGCTTTCTTT; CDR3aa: CASSLWTGGNTEAFF
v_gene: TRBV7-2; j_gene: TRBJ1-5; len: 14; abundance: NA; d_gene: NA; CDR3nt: TGTGCCAGCAGCGCCGACCGACATAATCAGCCCCAGCATTTT; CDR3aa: CASSADRHNQPQHF
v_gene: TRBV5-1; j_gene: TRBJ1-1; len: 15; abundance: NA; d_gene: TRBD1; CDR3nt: TGCGCCAGCAGTCTGGGCGGACAGGCTCACACTGAAGCTTTCTTT; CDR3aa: CASSLGGQAHTEAFF
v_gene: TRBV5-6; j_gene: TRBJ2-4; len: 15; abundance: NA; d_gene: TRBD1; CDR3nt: TGTGCCAGCAGGGACAGGGGGCAGGCCAAAAACATTCAGTACTTC; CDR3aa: CASRDRGQAKNIQYF
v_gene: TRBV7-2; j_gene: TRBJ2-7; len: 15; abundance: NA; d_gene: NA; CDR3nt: TGTGCCAGCAGCCCCGATCCGTCGTCGCCCTACGAGCAGTACTTC; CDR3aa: CASSPDPSSPYEQYF
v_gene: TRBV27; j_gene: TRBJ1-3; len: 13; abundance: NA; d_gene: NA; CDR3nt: TGTGCCAGCAGTTTAATACGGGGAAACACCATATATTTT; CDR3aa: CASSLIRGNTIYF
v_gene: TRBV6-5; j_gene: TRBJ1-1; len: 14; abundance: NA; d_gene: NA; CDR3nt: TGTGCCAGCAGTTACAGGCAGGGACACACTGAAGCTTTCTTT; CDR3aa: CASSYRQGHTEAFF